This T cell receptor (beta chain) was recovered during a study of cytomegalovirus exposure and HLA in healthy donors. About the study: Unique TCR beta sequences numbering some 110 million came from 150 million to 200 million T cells in an earlier analysis. Findings and limits, study-wide: A few CMV-associated chains proved CMV antigen-specific in vitro.

Of note for this clone: Its antigen remains unknown.

Germline values: CDR1 LGHNA, CDR2 YSLEER. The CDR3 has 15 amino acids. The V end was cut by 1 base, the J end by 0 bases, with 6 bases between. PCR involved 60 Vbeta and 13 Jbeta primers. Only in-frame clones appear in the TCRdb table, and some are missing; sequencing was by immunoSEQ multiplex PCR. The sample has tens of thousands of clones; roughly 80% are singletons. The receptor was derived from a woman in her 40s in good health and CMV-seropositive. V usage is TRBV4-3 and J usage is TRBJ2-2; D gene ambiguous. Sequencing was performed on PBMCs. The CDR3 protein is CASSQGTPNTGELFF. Written as DNA, the CDR3 is TGCGCCAGCAGCCAAGGAACACCGAACACCGGGGAGCTGTTTTTT.